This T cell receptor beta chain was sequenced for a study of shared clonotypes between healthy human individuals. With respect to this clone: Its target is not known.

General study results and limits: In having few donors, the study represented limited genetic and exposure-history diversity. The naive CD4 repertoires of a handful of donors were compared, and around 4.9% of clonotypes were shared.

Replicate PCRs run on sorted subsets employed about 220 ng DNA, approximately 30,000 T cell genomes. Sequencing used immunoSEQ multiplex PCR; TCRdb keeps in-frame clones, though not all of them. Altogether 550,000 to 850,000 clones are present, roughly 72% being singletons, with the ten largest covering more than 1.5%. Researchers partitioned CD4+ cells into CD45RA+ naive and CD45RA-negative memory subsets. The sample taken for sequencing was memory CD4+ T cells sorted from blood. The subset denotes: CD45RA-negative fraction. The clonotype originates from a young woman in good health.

This CDR3 reads CASKRTGGSTEAFF. The CDR3 nucleotides read TGCGCCAGCAAACGAACAGGGGGGAGCACTGAAGCTTTCTTT. V usage is TRBV5-1 and J usage is TRBJ1-1; the match to TRBD1 covers 8 bases. The CDR3 is 14 residues long. The germline V gene has CDR1 SGHRS and CDR2 YFSETQ. J lost 4 bases, V lost 6 bases, and 8 bases had no gene match.